The following is a TCR beta chain sequence with its context. The V gene lost 4 bases and the J gene lost 6 bases, with 13 bases spanning the gap. CDR1 SGHRS and CDR2 YFSETQ come from the germline V gene. CDR3 length: 14 residues. This record comes from a study of T-cell memory formation after mild COVID-19. TCRdb redid the calling of the 5' RACE reads with MiXCR, one entry per CDR3 protein. The sample carries about 270,000 distinct CDR3 sequences, over 15% recorded once. This receptor was taken from a young man who had mild COVID-19 (a few samples of this study predate the infection). Cell type and time point are not known. The rearrangement uses TRBV5-1 and TRBJ2-2, with no clear D. Sequencing was carried out using PBMCs or a T cell subset sorted from them (not recorded which). CDR3: CASSLPPEAGELFF. Here the CDR3 DNA reads TGCGCCAGCAGCCTCCCACCCGAGGCCGGGGAGCTGTTTTTT.